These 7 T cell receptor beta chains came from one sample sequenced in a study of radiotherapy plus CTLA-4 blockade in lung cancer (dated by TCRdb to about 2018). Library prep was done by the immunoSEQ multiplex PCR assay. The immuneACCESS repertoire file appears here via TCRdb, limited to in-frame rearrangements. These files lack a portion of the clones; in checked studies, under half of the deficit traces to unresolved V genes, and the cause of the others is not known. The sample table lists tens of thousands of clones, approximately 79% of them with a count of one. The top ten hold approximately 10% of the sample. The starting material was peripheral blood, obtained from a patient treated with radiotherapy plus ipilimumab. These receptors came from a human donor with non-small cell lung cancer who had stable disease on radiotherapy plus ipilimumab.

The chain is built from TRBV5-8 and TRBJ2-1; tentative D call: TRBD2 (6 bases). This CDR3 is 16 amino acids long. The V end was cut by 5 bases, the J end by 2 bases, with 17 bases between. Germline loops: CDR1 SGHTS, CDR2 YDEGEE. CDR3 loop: CASRDSRGSAYNEQFF. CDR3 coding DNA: TGTGCCAGCAGGGATTCCCGGGGGAGCGCCTACAATGAGCAGTTCTTC.

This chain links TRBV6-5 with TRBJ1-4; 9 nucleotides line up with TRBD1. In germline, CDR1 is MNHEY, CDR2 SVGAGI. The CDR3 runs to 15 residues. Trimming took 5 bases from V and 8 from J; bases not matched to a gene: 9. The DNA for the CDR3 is TGTGCCAGCAGTCCCCTACAGGGGGCGGGGGAAAAACTGTTTTTT. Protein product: CASSPLQGAGEKLFF.

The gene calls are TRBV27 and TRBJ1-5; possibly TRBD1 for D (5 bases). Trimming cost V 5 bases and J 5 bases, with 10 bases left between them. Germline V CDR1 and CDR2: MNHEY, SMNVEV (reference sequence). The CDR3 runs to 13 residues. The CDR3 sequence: CASSLTGDQPQHF. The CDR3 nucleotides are TGTGCCAGCAGTCTAACAGGAGATCAGCCCCAGCATTTT.

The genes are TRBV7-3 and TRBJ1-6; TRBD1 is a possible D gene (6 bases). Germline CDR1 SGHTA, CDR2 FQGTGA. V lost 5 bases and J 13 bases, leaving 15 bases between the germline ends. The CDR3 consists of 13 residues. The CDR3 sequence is CASSHPGEGPLHF. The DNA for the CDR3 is TGTGCCAGCAGCCATCCAGGGGAAGGTCCCCTCCACTTT.

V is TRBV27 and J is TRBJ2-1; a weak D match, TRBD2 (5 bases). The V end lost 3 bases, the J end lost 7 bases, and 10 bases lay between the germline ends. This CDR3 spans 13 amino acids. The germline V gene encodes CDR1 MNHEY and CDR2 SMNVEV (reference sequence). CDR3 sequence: CASSFVGGNEQFF. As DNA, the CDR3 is TGTGCCAGCAGTTTCGTCGGCGGGAATGAGCAGTTCTTC.

DNA for the CDR3: TGTGCCAGCAGCCGGCTTAATGAAAAACTGTTTTTT. Its protein product is CASSRLNEKLFF. The chain links TRBV25-1 to TRBJ1-4; no clear D. The CDR3 contains 12 residues. Trimming removed 6 bases from V and 4 bases from J, with 6 bases in between. Per germline, CDR1 MGHDK and CDR2 SYGVNS.

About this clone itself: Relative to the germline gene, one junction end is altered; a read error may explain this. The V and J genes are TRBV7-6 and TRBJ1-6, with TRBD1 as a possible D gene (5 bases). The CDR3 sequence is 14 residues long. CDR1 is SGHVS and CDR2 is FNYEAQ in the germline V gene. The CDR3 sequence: CAGSLGALNSPLHF. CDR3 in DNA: TGTGCCGGCAGCTTAGGGGCTCTTAATTCACCCCTCCACTTT.